This TCR beta chain is drawn from a study of immune evolution from preneoplasia to lung adenocarcinoma. J gave up 5 bases and V 5 bases, and 3 bases lay outside the gene matches. This CDR3 has 15 amino acids. Germline lookup yields CDR1 SNHLY and CDR2 FYNNEI. Study conclusions and caveats: Clonality was highest in normal lung, lower in later-stage lesions apparently. Top clone share appeared to fall from AAH through AIS, MIA, adenocarcinoma. Compared with EGFR-mutant or double wild-type lesions, KRAS-mutant nodules were more clonal.

Method: immunoSEQ multiplex PCR; TCRdb's copy keeps in-frame clones and lacks some. The data hold approximately 4,800 clones, with roughly 88% observed a single time. About this clone: Its antigen remains unidentified.

The sequenced material came from FFPE lung adenocarcinoma in situ tissue. This chain uses TRBV2 with TRBJ2-1; 13 nucleotides match TRBD2. This clonotype was obtained from a person in their 70s with lung adenocarcinoma. In nucleotides, the CDR3 is TGTGCCAGCAGTAGGACTAGCGGGAGAAACAATGAGCAGTTCTTC. Translated: CASSRTSGRNNEQFF.